This paragraph covers one TCR beta chain sequence. Sequencing was performed with immunoSEQ multiplex PCR; in TCRdb, only in-frame clones are kept and a portion is missing. The data contain about 320,000 clones, 90% of them singletons. These data come from a study of blood T cell repertoires in COVID-19. This CDR3 is built from 15 residues. Sequenced sample: PBMCs or T cells enriched from blood (not recorded which). The receptor was derived from a man aged 60 to 69 who had recovered from COVID-19. This sequence joins TRBV12-1 and TRBJ2-3; the table names TRBD1, a call not compared with the DNA. TRBV12-1 is reported as a pseudogene. The CDR3 sequence: CASSAGTRITDTQYF. The CDR3 bases are TGTGCCAGCAGCGCCGGGACAAGAATCACAGATACGCAGTATTTT.